This TCR beta chain was identified in a study of cytomegalovirus exposure and HLA in healthy donors. PCR was performed using 60 Vbeta and 13 Jbeta primers. Assay used: immunoSEQ multiplex PCR; TCRdb lists only in-frame clones, some missing. This sample yields about 180,000 clones, of which about 69% are seen a single time; roughly 3% belongs to the top ten. V lost 0 bases and J 2 bases, leaving 8 bases between the germline ends. Germline lookup yields CDR1 MNHEY and CDR2 SVGAGI. The CDR3 has 16 residues. Sequenced input: PBMCs. The V and J genes are TRBV6-5 and TRBJ2-6, with a weak D call TRBD1 (5 bases). The sequence was collected from a male donor in good health and CMV-seronegative. The CDR3 loop reads CASSYSGRAGANVLTF. DNA for the CDR3: TGTGCCAGCAGTTACTCGGGCAGGGCTGGGGCCAACGTCCTGACTTTC.